This T cell receptor beta chain was recorded in a study of response to subunit inactivated influenza vaccine. Study-level findings and limits: Every seasonal influenza vaccination brings in few new T cells, the authors suggested.

TCRdb analysed the RT-PCR reads with MiXCR anew, one entry per CDR3 protein. The sample records fewer than 600,000 distinct CDR3 sequences, approximately 7.7% being singletons. Germline CDR1 MNHEY, CDR2 SVGAGI. The V gene lost 2 bases and the J gene lost 2 bases, with 7 bases spanning the gap. The CDR3 runs 14 residues. Regarding this clonotype: The target antigen is unknown.

The chain links TRBV6-5 to TRBJ1-5; D not resolved. This specimen was PBMCs from blood, taken less than 25 months after vaccination. The clonotype comes from a man aged 50-75 years who received an inactivated influenza vaccine. CDR3 DNA: TGTGCCAGCAGTTACAGGTCTGGCAATCAGCCCCAGCATTTT. Its translation: CASSYRSGNQPQHF.